The entry below gives a single T cell receptor beta chain sequence along with its context. Its antigen is currently unknown. The sample is drawn from a study of T cell repertoires in cytomegalovirus infection. Turning to the study itself: Recently identified HLA-C-restricted CMV epitopes were among the peptides used. Public signatures in TCR beta pointed to CMV infection and matching HLA type.

One entry per CDR3 protein results from TCRdb running MiXCR on the reads. The repertoire includes hundreds of thousands of distinct CDR3 sequences, around a third of them detected once, and approximately 18% sits in the top ten. Germline V CDR1 and CDR2: SGHTA, FQGNSA. Deletions cut 5 bases from V and 2 bases from J, with 13 bases between. The CDR3 is made up of 14 amino acids. Study-level points and caveats: HLA-C-restricted CMV-specific TCR beta clonotypes were dominant in the ex vivo response. Cumulative frequency of public TCR beta families picked out carriers of CMV plus the relevant HLA.

This receptor was taken from a human donor in good health (CMV status not recorded). Some clones in this sample may be carry-over from other donors' samples. The chain links TRBV7-2 to TRBJ2-7; D may be TRBD1 or TRBD2 (5 bases each). This specimen was cultured PBMCs, taken from culture after CMV antigen stimulation. CDR3 sequence reads: CASSIGTAPYEQYF. The CDR3 DNA is TGTGCCAGCAGCATAGGGACGGCCCCCTACGAGCAGTACTTC.